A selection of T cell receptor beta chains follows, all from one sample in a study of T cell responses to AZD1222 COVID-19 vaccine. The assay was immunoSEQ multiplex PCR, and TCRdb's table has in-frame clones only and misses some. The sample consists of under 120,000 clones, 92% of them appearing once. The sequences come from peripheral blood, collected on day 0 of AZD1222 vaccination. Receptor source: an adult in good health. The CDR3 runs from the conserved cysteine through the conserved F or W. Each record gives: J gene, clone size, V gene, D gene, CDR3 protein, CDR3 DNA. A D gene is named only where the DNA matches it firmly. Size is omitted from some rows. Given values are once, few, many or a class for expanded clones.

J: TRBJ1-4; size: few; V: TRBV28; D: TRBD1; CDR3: CASSPTGNRDEKLFF; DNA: TGTGCCAGCAGTCCGACAGGGAATCGGGATGAAAAACTGTTTTTT
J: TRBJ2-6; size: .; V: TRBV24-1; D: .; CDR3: CATSELTGRGANVLTF; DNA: TGTGCCACCAGTGAATTGACAGGCCGGGGGGCCAACGTCCTGACTTTC
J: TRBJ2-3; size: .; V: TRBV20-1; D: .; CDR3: CSASTDTQYF; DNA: TGCAGTGCCAGCACAGATACGCAGTATTTT
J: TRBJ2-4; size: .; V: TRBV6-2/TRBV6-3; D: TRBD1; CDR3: CASSPGTALAKNIQYF; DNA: TGTGCCAGCAGCCCGGGGACAGCTCTAGCCAAAAACATTCAGTACTTC
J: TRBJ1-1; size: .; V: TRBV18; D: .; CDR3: CASSPPRTDMNTEAFF; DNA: TGTGCCAGCTCACCACCGCGGACAGACATGAACACTGAAGCTTTCTTT
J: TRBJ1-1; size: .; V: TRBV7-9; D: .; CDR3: CASSLDLGGHPNTEAFF; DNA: TGTGCCAGCAGCTTAGACTTGGGGGGACACCCGAACACTGAAGCTTTCTTT
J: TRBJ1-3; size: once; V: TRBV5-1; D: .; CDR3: CASSTGSGNTIYF; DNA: TGCGCCAGCAGCACTGGGTCTGGAAACACCATATATTTT
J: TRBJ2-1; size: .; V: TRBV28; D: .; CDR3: CASSLTYRSNEQFF; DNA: TGTGCCAGCAGTTTGACGTACAGAAGTAATGAGCAGTTCTTC
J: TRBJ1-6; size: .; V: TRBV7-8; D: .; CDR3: CASSLSGQPNSPLHF; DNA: TGTGCCAGCAGCTTATCCGGACAGCCAAATTCACCCCTCCACTTT
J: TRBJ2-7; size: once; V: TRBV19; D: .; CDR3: CASMGRDYEQYF; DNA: TGTGCCAGTATGGGCAGAGACTACGAGCAGTACTTC
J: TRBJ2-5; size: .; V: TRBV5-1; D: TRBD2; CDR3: CASSLGVAGDTETQYF; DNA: TGCGCCAGCAGTCTGGGAGTAGCGGGAGACACGGAGACCCAGTACTTC
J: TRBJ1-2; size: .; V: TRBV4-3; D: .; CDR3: CASSQATNLGSRYGYTF; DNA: TGCGCCAGCAGCCAAGCTACTAATCTGGGCAGTAGATATGGCTACACCTTC
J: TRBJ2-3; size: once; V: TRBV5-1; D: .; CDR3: CASSNVDSSTDTQYF; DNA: TGCGCCAGCAGCAACGTCGACAGTAGCACAGATACGCAGTATTTT
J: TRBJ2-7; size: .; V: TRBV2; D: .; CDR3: CASCPGTHYEQYF; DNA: TGTGCCAGCTGTCCCGGGACACACTACGAGCAGTACTTC
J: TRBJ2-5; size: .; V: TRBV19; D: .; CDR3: CASSPTSQETQYF; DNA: TGTGCCAGTAGTCCGACAAGTCAAGAGACCCAGTACTTC
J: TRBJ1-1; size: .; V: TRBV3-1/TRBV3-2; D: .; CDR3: CASRQRTEAFF; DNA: TGTGCCAGCAGACAGCGTACTGAAGCTTTCTTT
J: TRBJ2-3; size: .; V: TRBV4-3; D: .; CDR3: CASSQAGARNTDTQYF; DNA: TGCGCCAGCAGCCAAGCGGGAGCCCGGAACACAGATACGCAGTATTTT
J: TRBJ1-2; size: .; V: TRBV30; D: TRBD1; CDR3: CAAGQGKGYGYTF; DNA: TGTGCCGCCGGACAGGGCAAAGGCTATGGCTACACCTTC
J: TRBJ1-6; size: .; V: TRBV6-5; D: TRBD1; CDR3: CASSYLQGGEESPLHF; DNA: TGTGCCAGCAGTTACCTCCAAGGGGGCGAGGAGTCACCCCTCCACTTT
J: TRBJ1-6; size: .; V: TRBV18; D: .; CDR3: CASSPDWGNSPLHF; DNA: TGTGCCAGCTCCCCCGACTGGGGAAATTCACCCCTCCACTTT
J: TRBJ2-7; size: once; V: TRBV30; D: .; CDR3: CAWTGITSSGGEQYF; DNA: TGTGCCTGGACGGGGATAACGAGTAGCGGCGGCGAGCAGTACTTC
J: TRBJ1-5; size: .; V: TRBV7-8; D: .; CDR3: CASSSRVRSGRGYSNQPQHF; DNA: TGTGCCAGCAGCTCCAGAGTACGTTCAGGGAGAGGGTATAGCAATCAGCCCCAGCATTTT